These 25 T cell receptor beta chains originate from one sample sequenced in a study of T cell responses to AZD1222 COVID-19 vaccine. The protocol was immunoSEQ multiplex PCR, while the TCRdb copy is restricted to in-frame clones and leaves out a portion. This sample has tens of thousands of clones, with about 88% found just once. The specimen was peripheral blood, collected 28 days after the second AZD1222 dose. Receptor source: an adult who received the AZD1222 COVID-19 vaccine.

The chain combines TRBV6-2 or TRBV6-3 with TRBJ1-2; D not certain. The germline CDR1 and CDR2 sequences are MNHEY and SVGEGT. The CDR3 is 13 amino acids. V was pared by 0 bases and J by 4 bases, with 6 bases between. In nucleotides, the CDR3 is TGTGCCAGCAGTTACTCGAATCGCTATGGCTACACCTTC. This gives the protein CASSYSNRYGYTF.

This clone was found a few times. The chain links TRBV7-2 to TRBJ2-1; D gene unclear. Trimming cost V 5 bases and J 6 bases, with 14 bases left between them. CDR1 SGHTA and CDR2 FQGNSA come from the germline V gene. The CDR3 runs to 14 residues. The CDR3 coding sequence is TGTGCCAGCAGCCTCCAGCTAGTCGGCAATGAGCAGTTCTTC. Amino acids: CASSLQLVGNEQFF. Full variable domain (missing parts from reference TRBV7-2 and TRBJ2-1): GAGVSQSPSNKVTEKGKDVELRCDPISGHTALYWYRQSLGQGLEFLIYFQGNSAPDKSGLPSDRFSAERTGGSVSTLTIQRTQQEDSAVYLCASSLQLVGNEQFFGPGTRLTVL.

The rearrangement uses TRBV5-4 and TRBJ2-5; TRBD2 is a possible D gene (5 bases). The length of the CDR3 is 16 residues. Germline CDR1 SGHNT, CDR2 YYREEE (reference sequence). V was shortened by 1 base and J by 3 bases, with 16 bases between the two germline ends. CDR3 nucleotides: TGTGCCAGCAGCTTGATCCAGGCTGCCGGGAAAGAGACCCAGTACTTC. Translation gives CASSLIQAAGKETQYF. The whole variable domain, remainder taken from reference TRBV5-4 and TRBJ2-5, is ETGVTQSPTHLIKTRGQQVTLRCSSQSGHNTVSWYQQALGQGPQFIFQYYREEENGRGNFPPRFSGLQFPNYSSELNVNALELDDSALYLCASSLIQAAGKETQYFGPGTRLLVL.

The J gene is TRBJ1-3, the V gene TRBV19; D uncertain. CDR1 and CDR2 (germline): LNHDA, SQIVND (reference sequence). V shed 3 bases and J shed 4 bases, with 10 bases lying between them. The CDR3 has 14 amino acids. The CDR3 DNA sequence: TGTGCCAGTAGTATTAACAGTGAAGGAAACACCATATATTTT. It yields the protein CASSINSEGNTIYF.

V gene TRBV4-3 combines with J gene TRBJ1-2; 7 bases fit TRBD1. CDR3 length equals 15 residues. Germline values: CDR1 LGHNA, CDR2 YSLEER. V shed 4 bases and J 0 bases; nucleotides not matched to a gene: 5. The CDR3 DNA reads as TGCGCCAGCAGCCGAGGGACAGAGGCTAACTATGGCTACACCTTC. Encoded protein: CASSRGTEANYGYTF.

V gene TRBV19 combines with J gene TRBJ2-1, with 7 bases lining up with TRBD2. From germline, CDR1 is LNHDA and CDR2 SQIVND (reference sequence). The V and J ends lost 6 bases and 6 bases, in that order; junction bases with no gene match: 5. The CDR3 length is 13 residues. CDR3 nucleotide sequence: TGTGCCAGTAGGGGGAGGGCCCTCAATGAGCAGTTCTTC. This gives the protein CASRGRALNEQFF.

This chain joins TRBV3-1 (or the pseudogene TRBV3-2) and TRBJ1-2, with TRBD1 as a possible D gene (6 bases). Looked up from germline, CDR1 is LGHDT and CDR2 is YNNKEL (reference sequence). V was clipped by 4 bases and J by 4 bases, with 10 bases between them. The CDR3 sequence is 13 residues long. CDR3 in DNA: TGTGCCAGCAGCCGAAGCAGGGGCTATGGCTACACCTTC. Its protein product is CASSRSRGYGYTF.

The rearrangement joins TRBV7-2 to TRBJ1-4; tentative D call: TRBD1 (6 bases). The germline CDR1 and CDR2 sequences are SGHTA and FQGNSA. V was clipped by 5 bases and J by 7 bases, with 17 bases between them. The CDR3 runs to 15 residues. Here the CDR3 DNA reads TGTGCCAGCAGCCTTACCAGGGGCACGGGTGAAAAACTGTTTTTT. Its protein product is CASSLTRGTGEKLFF.

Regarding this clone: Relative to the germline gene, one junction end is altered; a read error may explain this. CDR3 amino acids: CASSLRRGDGSYQPQHF. CDR3 in DNA: TGTGCCAGCAGCTTGCGCCGCGGGGACGGTAGCTATCAGCCCCAGCATTTT. The chain links TRBV5-4 to TRBJ1-5; perhaps TRBD1 as D (5 bases). Germline CDR1 SGHNT, CDR2 YYREEE (reference sequence). This CDR3 comprises 17 residues.

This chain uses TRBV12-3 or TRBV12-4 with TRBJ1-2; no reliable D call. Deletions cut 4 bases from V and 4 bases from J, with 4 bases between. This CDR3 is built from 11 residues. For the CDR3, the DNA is TGTGCCAGCAGTTACCTCTATGGCTACACCTTC. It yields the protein CASSYLYGYTF.

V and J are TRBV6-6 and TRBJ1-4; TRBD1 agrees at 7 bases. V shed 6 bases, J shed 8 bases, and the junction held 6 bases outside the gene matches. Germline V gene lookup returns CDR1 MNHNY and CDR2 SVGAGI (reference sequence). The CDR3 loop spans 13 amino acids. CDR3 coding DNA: TGTGCCAGCAGAGAGGGGGCAGGAGAAAAACTGTTTTTT. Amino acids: CASREGAGEKLFF.

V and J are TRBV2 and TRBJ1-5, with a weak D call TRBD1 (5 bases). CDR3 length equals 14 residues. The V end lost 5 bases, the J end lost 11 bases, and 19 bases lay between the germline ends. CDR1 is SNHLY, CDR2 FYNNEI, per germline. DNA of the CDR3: TGTGCCAGCAGTAGGAGGGGCGATATCTCAGCCCAGCATTTT. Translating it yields CASSRRGDISAQHF.

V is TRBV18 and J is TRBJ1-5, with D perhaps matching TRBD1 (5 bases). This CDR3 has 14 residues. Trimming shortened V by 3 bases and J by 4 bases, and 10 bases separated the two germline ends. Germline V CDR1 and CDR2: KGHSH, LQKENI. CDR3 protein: CASSPGLGNQPQHF. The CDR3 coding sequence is TGTGCCAGCTCACCGGGACTGGGAAATCAGCCCCAGCATTTT.

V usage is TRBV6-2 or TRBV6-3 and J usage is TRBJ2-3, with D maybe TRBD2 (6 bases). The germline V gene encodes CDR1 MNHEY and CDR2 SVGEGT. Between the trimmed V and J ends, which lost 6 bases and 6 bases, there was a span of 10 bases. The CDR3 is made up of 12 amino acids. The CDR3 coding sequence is TGTGCCAGCAGCCAAACTAGCGATACGCAGTATTTT. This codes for CASSQTSDTQYF.

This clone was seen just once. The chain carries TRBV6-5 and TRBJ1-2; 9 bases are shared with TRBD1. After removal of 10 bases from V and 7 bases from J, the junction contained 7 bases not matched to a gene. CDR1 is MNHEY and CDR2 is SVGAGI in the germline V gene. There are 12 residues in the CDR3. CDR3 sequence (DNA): TGTGCCACAATACAGGGGGCGCGTGGCTACACCTTC. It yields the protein CATIQGARGYTF.

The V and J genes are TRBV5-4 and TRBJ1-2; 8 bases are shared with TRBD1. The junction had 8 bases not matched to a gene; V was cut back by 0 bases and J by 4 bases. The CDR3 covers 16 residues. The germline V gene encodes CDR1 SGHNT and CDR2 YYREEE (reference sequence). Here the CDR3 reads CASSLGPDRVAYGYTF. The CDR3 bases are TGTGCCAGCAGCTTGGGCCCGGACAGGGTGGCCTATGGCTACACCTTC.

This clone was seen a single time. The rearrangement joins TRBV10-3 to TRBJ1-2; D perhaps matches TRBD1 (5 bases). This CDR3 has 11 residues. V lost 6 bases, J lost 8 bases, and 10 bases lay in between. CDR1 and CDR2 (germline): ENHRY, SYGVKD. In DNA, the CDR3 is TGTGCCATCAGCGGGGGGGACGGCTACACCTTC. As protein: CAISGGDGYTF.

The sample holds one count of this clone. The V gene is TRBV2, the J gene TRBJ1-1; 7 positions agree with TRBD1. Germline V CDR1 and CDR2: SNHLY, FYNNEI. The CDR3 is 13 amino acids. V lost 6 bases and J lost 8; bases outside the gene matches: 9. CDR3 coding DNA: TGTGCCAGCAGCATCACAGGGGATGGCGAAGCTTTCTTT. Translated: CASSITGDGEAFF.

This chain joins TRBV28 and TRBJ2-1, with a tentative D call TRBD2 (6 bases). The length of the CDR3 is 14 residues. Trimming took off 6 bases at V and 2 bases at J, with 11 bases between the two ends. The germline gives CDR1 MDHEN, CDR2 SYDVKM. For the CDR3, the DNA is TGTGCCAGCAGCCGGGACTCTCCCTACAATGAGCAGTTCTTC. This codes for CASSRDSPYNEQFF. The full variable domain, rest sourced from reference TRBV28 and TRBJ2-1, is DVKVTQSSRYLVKRTGEKVFLECVQDMDHENMFWYRQDPGLGLRLIYFSYDVKMKEKGDIPEGYSVSREKKERFSLILESASTNQTSMYLCASSRDSPYNEQFFGPGTRLTVL.

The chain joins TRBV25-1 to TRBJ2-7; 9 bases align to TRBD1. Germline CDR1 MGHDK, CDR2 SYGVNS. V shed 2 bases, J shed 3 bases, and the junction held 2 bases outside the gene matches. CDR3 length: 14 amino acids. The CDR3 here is CASSEGQGIYEQYF. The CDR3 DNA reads TGTGCCAGCAGTGAAGGACAGGGGATCTACGAGCAGTACTTC.

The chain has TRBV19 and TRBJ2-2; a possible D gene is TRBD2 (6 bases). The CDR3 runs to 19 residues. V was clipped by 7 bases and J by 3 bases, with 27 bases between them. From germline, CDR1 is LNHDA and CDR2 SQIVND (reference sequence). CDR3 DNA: TGTGCCAGTACCCAGTTTTGGATGGGTCTAGCGCCTTACACCGGGGAGCTGTTTTTT. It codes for CASTQFWMGLAPYTGELFF.

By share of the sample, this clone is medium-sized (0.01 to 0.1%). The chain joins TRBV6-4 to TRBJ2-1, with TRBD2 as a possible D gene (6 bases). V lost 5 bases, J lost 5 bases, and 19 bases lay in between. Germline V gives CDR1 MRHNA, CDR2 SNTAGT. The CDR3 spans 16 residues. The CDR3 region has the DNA TGTGCCAGCAGTCCCGAGGCAAGCGGAGGGGACAATGAGCAGTTCTTC. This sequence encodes CASSPEASGGDNEQFF.

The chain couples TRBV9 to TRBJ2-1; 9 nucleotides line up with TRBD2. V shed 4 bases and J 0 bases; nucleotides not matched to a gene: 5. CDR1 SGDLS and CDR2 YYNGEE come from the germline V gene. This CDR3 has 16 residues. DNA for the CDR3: TGTGCCAGCAGCTCCTGGACTAGCGCCTCCTACAATGAGCAGTTCTTC. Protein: CASSSWTSASYNEQFF.

CDR3 amino acids: CASGTSSYNEQFF. CDR3 nucleotide sequence: TGTGCCAGTGGGACTAGCTCCTACAATGAGCAGTTCTTC. The V and J genes are TRBV7-9 and TRBJ2-1; 8 bases fit TRBD2. In germline, CDR1 is SEHNR, CDR2 FQNEAQ (reference sequence). This CDR3 contains 13 residues. The trim removed 9 bases at V and 0 bases at J, leaving 1 base unmatched.

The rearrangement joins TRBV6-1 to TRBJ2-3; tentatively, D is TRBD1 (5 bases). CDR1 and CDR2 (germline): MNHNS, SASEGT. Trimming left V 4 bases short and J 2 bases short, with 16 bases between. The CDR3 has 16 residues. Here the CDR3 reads CASSGYGGRVTDTQYF. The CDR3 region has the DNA TGTGCCAGCAGTGGATATGGTGGCAGGGTCACAGATACGCAGTATTTT.